The 14 T cell receptor beta chains below come from one sample, sequenced in a study of OX40 agonist ivuxolimab in advanced cancers. The repertoire was sequenced with immunoSEQ multiplex PCR; TCRdb's copy has only in-frame clones and lacks some. The top ten hold roughly 5% of the sample, which has approximately 100,000 clones, more than 80% seen once. This specimen consisted of CD4+ or CD8+ T cells sorted from blood, obtained in a trial of the OX40 agonist ivuxolimab. All receptors come from an adult with an advanced solid tumor such as melanoma, head and neck, liver or kidney cancer.

The chain joins TRBV2 to TRBJ2-6, with a possible D match to TRBD1 (5 bases). The CDR3 is 15 amino acids. V lost 1 base and J lost 4, with 8 bases in between. Germline CDR1 SNHLY, CDR2 FYNNEI. The CDR3 DNA follows: TGTGCCAGCAGTGAAGGGGGCGGAGGGGCCAACGTCCTGACTTTC. Protein: CASSEGGGGANVLTF.

The rearrangement joins TRBV30 to TRBJ1-4; D is perhaps TRBD1 (5 bases). Trimming took 2 bases from V and 11 from J, leaving 12 bases between them. The CDR3 runs to 12 residues. Germline V gene lookup returns CDR1 GTSNPN and CDR2 SVGIG (reference sequence). CDR3 DNA: TGTGCCTGGAGTCAGGGAATTGAGAAACTGTTTTTT. Amino acids: CAWSQGIEKLFF.

The rearrangement uses TRBV4-3 and TRBJ2-2; D is uncertain. Germline CDR1 and CDR2: LGHNA and YSLEER. This CDR3 is 16 amino acids long. V lost 0 bases to trimming and J lost 0 bases, with 8 bases between them. The CDR3 DNA sequence: TGCGCCAGCAGCCAAGATCTGTTTTCGAACACCGGGGAGCTGTTTTTT. Encoded protein: CASSQDLFSNTGELFF.

The chain joins TRBV7-7 to TRBJ2-7; TRBD2 might be the D (5 bases). Deletions cut 5 bases from V and 5 bases from J, with 16 bases between. Germline V gives CDR1 SSHAT, CDR2 FNYEAQ (reference sequence). The CDR3 sequence is 14 residues long. The CDR3, as DNA: TGTGCCAGCAGCCCGGCCCCCGGGGTCCACGAGCAGTACTTC. This gives the protein CASSPAPGVHEQYF.

The genes are TRBV5-1 and TRBJ2-1; 13 bases fit TRBD2. Trimming at V came to 0 bases and at J to 0 bases, leaving 9 bases not matched to a gene. From germline, CDR1 is SGHRS and CDR2 YFSETQ. This CDR3 spans 20 amino acids. In DNA form, the CDR3 reads TGCGCCAGCAGCTTGGCCGGGACTAGCGGGGTCCCCAGCTCCTACAATGAGCAGTTCTTC. Amino acids: CASSLAGTSGVPSSYNEQFF.

J is TRBJ1-2 and V is TRBV2; perhaps TRBD1 as D (6 bases). Germline assignment: CDR1 SNHLY and CDR2 FYNNEI. The CDR3 runs 14 residues. With 6 bases removed from V and 5 bases from J, the gap between germline ends came to 16 bases. The DNA of the CDR3 is TGTGCCAGCAGGGGCTCGGGGACACCTTATGGCTACACCTTC. Residues: CASRGSGTPYGYTF.

This clone was seen only once. The CDR3 spells CAAGGGTF. CDR3 DNA: TGTGCCGCGGGAGGGGGTACCTTC. The chain has TRBV10-3 and TRBJ1-2, with D possibly being TRBD1 (6 bases). Trimming cost V 11 bases and J 14 bases, with 12 bases left between them. Germline lookup yields CDR1 ENHRY and CDR2 SYGVKD. This CDR3 is 8 amino acids long.

This chain links TRBV6-1 with TRBJ2-1, with TRBD2 identical over 13 bases. Germline V gene sequence: CDR1 MNHNS, CDR2 SASEGT. J was trimmed by 10 bases and V by 4 bases; bases with no gene match: 13. The CDR3 sequence is 17 residues long. CDR3: CASSALPTSGGAAEQFF. CDR3 sequence (DNA): TGTGCCAGCAGTGCCCTCCCCACTAGCGGGGGGGCGGCGGAGCAGTTCTTC.

CDR3 DNA sequence: TGTGCCAGCAGCCTGGGAAGCGGCACAGATACGCAGTATTTT. Amino acids: CASSLGSGTDTQYF. This chain connects TRBV2 to TRBJ2-3; D gene uncertain. Trimming left V 6 bases short and J 1 base short, with 11 bases between. Looked up from germline, CDR1 is SNHLY and CDR2 is FYNNEI. The CDR3 sequence is 14 residues long.

This clone occurred once. The V gene is TRBV7-3, the J gene TRBJ2-2; 8 nucleotides match TRBD1. The CDR3 consists of 16 residues. Germline V gene sequence: CDR1 SGHTA, CDR2 FQGTGA. The V and J ends lost 5 bases and 3 bases, in that order; junction bases with no gene match: 8. CDR3 DNA sequence: TGTGCCAGCAGCCCCCAGGGGGCCTCGCACACCGGGGAGCTGTTTTTT. Its translation: CASSPQGASHTGELFF.

The chain couples TRBV2 to TRBJ2-7; D gene uncertain. Per the germline V gene, CDR1 is SNHLY and CDR2 is FYNNEI. The CDR3 extends over 13 amino acids. Trimming left V 4 bases short and J 4 bases short, with 11 bases between. The CDR3 bases are TGTGCCAGCAGTGGACGCATGGCGTACGAGCAGTACTTC. This codes for CASSGRMAYEQYF. The variable domain in full, completed from reference TRBV2 and TRBJ2-7, reads EPEVTQTPSHQVTQMGQEVILRCVPISNHLYFYWYRQILGQKVEFLVSFYNNEISEKSEIFDDQFSVERPDGSNFTLKIRSTKLEDSAMYFCASSGRMAYEQYFGPGTRLTVT.

This clone was seen only a few times. The chain uses TRBV19 and TRBJ1-6, with D tentatively TRBD1 (6 bases). Germline CDR1 LNHDA, CDR2 SQIVND (reference sequence). Trimming stripped 5 bases from V and 9 bases from J, with 11 bases between. This CDR3 is 13 amino acids long. The CDR3 DNA reads as TGTGCCAGTAGTCCCAGGGGATCTTCACCCCTCCACTTT. This encodes CASSPRGSSPLHF.

V is TRBV7-6 and J is TRBJ2-5; weak D call: TRBD2 (5 bases). The CDR3 loop spans 14 amino acids. The germline gives CDR1 SGHVS, CDR2 FNYEAQ. With 5 bases removed from V and 0 bases from J, the gap between germline ends came to 10 bases. The DNA of the CDR3 is TGTGCCAGCAGCCAAGGGAGTTACCAAGAGACCCAGTACTTC. This translates into CASSQGSYQETQYF.

The chain is built from TRBV28 and TRBJ1-2, with D tentatively TRBD1 (5 bases). V was cut by 5 bases and J by 7 bases, with 11 bases left in between. Germline CDR1 is MDHEN and CDR2 is SYDVKM. The CDR3 contains 12 residues. CDR3 nucleotide sequence: TGTGCCAGCAGTCCAGGGAGGGCTGGCTACACCTTC. This gives the protein CASSPGRAGYTF.